Shown below are 8 T cell receptor beta chains from a single sample sequenced in a study of human T cells and chemical hapten exposure. Time point indicated: patch test 3, about 24 weeks after DPC sensitization. Treatment reported: therapeutic diphenylcyclopropenone sensitization with weekly scalp DPC. TCRdb reprocessed the RACE reads via MiXCR and lists one record per CDR3 protein. The profile shows about 110,000 distinct CDR3 sequences, under 40% of them singletons. Sequences were derived from whole blood, sampled in connection with sensitization to the hapten diphenylcyclopropenone (DPC). The source is a man in his forties or fifties with alopecia areata. Some clones in this sample may be carry-over from other donors' samples.

This chain connects TRBV28 to TRBJ1-3; weak D call: TRBD1 (6 bases). CDR3 size: 15 residues. Germline CDR1 reads MDHEN; CDR2 reads SYDVKM. Trimming left V 5 bases short and J 0 bases short, with 11 bases between. The DNA of the CDR3 is TGTGCCAGCAGTCAGGGACAACCCTCTGGAAACACCATATATTTT. It specifies CASSQGQPSGNTIYF.

This clonotype was observed a few times. The chain employs TRBV7-2 and TRBJ2-4; D is ambiguous. This CDR3 spans 19 amino acids. The germline V gene has CDR1 SGHTA and CDR2 FQGNSA. V was cut by 5 bases and J by 0 bases, with 23 bases left in between. The CDR3 region has the DNA TGTGCCAGCAGCCCCGGCAACCCTTCTGGGATATCAGCCAAAAACATTCAGTACTTC. Protein: CASSPGNPSGISAKNIQYF.

The chain has TRBV14 and TRBJ2-7, with TRBD2 matching 8 bases. Germline values: CDR1 SGHDN, CDR2 FVKESK. This CDR3 contains 13 residues. The trim removed 8 bases at V and 7 bases at J, leaving 10 bases unmatched. The CDR3 region is CASSMGLAGEQYV. CDR3 DNA sequence: TGTGCCAGCTCCATGGGTTTAGCGGGGGAGCAGTACGTC.

This clonotype was seen only a few times. The chain joins TRBV18 to TRBJ2-3; D remains unclear. Germline V CDR1 and CDR2: KGHSH, LQKENI. V lost 5 bases and J 1 base, leaving 7 bases between the germline ends. This CDR3 is built from 13 residues. CDR3 amino acids: CASSFSRTDTQYF. The CDR3 DNA reads as TGTGCCAGCTCATTCTCCCGCACAGATACGCAGTATTTT.

This clonotype has a handful of counts. V and J are TRBV6-2 or TRBV6-3 and TRBJ2-6, with D uncertain. Germline V CDR1 and CDR2: MNHEY, SVGEGT. Trimming shortened V by 6 bases and J by 2 bases, and 11 bases separated the two germline ends. The CDR3 extends over 15 amino acids. CDR3 sequence reads: CASSPPQAGANVLTF. CDR3 nucleotide sequence: TGTGCCAGCAGCCCTCCCCAAGCTGGGGCCAACGTCCTGACTTTC.

This clonotype was seen a few times. V usage is TRBV6-4 and J usage is TRBJ2-7; TRBD2 agrees at 10 bases. Germline loops: CDR1 MRHNA, CDR2 SNTAGT. Losses at the gene ends were 8 bases for V and 2 bases for J; bases not matched to a gene: 6. The length of the CDR3 is 14 residues. The CDR3 spells CASFPLAGAYEQYV. The DNA of the CDR3 is TGTGCCAGCTTTCCTCTAGCGGGAGCCTACGAGCAGTACGTC.

This clonotype occurred a few times. The chain has TRBV5-1 and TRBJ2-7; maybe TRBD2 (5 bases). Trimming left V 4 bases short and J 6 bases short, with 14 bases between. Germline CDR1 is SGHRS and CDR2 is YFSETQ. The CDR3 extends over 13 amino acids. The CDR3 loop reads CASSSRESGEQYF. The DNA for the CDR3 is TGCGCCAGCAGCAGCCGGGAATCGGGCGAGCAGTACTTC.

This clonotype was seen more than once but under ten times. This chain joins TRBV6-2 or TRBV6-3 and TRBJ2-3; 10 positions match TRBD2. The length of the CDR3 is 16 residues. Per germline, CDR1 MNHEY and CDR2 SVGEGT. V gave up 2 bases and J gave up 3 bases; unmatched junction bases: 5. The CDR3 sequence is CASSYQPSGRTDTQYF. CDR3 DNA sequence: TGTGCCAGCAGTTACCAGCCTAGCGGGAGAACAGATACGCAGTATTTT.